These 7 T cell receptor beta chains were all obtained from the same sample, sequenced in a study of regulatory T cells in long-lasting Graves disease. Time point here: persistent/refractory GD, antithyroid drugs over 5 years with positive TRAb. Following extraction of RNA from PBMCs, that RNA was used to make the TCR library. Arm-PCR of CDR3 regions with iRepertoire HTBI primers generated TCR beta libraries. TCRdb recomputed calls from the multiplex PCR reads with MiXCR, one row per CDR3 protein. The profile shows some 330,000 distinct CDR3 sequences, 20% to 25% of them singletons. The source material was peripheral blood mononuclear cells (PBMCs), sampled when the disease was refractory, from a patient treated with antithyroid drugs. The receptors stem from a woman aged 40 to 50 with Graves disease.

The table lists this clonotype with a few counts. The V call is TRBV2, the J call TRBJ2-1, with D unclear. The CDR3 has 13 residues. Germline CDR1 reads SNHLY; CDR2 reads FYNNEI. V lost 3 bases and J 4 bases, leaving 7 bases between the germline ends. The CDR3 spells CASSDGLYNEQFF. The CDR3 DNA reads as TGTGCCAGCAGTGATGGCCTTTACAATGAGCAGTTCTTC.

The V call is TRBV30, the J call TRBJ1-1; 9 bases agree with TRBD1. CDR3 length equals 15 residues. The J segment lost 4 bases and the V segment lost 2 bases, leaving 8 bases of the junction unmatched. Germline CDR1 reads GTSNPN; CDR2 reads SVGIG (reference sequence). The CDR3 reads CAWSPTGGGGTEAFF. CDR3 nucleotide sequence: TGTGCCTGGAGTCCTACAGGGGGCGGGGGCACTGAAGCTTTCTTT.

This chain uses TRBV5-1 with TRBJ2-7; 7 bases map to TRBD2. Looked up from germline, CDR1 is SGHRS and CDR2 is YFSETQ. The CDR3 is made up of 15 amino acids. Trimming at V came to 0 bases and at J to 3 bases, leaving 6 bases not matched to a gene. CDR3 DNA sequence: TGCGCCAGCAGCTTGGATGCTAGCGGAGTCTACGAGCAGTACTTC. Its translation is CASSLDASGVYEQYF.

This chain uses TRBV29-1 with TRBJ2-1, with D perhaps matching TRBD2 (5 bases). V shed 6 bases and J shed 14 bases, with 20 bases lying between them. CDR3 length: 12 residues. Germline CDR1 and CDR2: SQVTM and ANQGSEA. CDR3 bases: TGCAGCGTACGGACTTCCCGGGCTGGGGAGTTCTTC. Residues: CSVRTSRAGEFF.

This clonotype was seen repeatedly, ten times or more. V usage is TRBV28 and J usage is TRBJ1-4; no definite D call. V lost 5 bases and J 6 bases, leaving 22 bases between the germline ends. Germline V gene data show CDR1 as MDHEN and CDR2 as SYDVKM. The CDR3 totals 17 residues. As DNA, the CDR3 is TGTGCCAGCAGTCTCCTGAGATTATCGGGCGGAGATGAAAAACTGTTTTTT. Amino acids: CASSLLRLSGGDEKLFF.

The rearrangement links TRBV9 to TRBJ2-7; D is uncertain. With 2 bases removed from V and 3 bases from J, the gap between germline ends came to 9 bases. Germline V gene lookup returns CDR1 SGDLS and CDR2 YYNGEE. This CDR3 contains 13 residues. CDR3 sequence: CASSVDGYYEQYF. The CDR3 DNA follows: TGTGCCAGCAGCGTGGACGGATACTACGAGCAGTACTTC.

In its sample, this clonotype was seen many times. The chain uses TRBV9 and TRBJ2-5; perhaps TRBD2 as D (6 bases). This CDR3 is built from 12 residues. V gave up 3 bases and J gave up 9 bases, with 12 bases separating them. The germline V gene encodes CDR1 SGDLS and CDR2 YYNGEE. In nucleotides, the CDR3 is TGTGCCAGCAGCGGCGGGGACTTCCCCCAGTACTTC. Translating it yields CASSGGDFPQYF.